The subject of this entry is one T cell receptor beta chain. The antigen is unknown. The J segment lost 6 bases and the V segment lost 1 base, leaving 6 bases of the junction unmatched. Germline V lookup: CDR1 SGHVS, CDR2 FNYEAQ. The CDR3 spans 15 residues. TCRdb reprocessed the reads with MiXCR, giving one entry per CDR3 protein. The sample includes some 400,000 distinct CDR3 sequences, around 18% seen only once; the top ten take 8.7%. The data were obtained in a study of T cell repertoires in cytomegalovirus infection. Looking at the study overall: Public signatures in TCR beta pointed to CMV infection and matching HLA type.

Study-wide results and caveats: CMV-specific HLA-C-restricted TCR beta clonotypes dominated the ex vivo response.

The source of this sequence is a human donor in good health (CMV status not recorded). Some clones in this sample may be carry-over from other donors' samples. The V gene is TRBV7-6, the J gene TRBJ2-3; TRBD2 matches 8 bases. The sequenced sample consisted of PBMCs. The CDR3 is CASSLDGGARDTQYF. The DNA of the CDR3 is TGTGCCAGCAGCTTAGACGGGGGGGCAAGGGATACGCAGTATTTT.